The 29 T cell receptor beta chains reported below all come from one sample, sequenced in a study of patients and donors after allogeneic stem cell transplantation. TCRdb itself ran the RT-PCR reads through MiXCR, one entry per CDR3 protein. This sample has nearly 2,000 distinct CDR3 sequences, with about 1.7% found just once. The sequenced sample consisted of blood, either unsorted or a sorted T cell fraction (not recorded which). These receptors all come from a human donor who was either an allogeneic HSCT recipient or a stem cell or donor lymphocyte infusion donor (not recorded which). It is not recorded whose cells these are; they may come from a transplant donor.

This clonotype ranks as medium-sized. The chain carries TRBV2 and TRBJ1-6; a possible D gene is TRBD1 (5 bases). Trimming removed 7 bases at V and 7 bases at J, with 8 bases between. The CDR3 covers 12 residues. CDR1 is SNHLY and CDR2 is FYNNEI in the germline V gene. This chain's CDR3 is CASIGGNSPLHF. The CDR3 nucleotides are TGTGCCAGCATTGGGGGGAATTCACCCCTCCACTTT.

In its sample, this clonotype is medium-sized. The gene calls are TRBV7-2 and TRBJ2-5; 9 bases match TRBD2. The germline gives CDR1 SGHTA, CDR2 FQGNSA. V lost 0 bases, J lost 5 bases, and 4 bases stayed unmatched. The CDR3 is made up of 15 amino acids. CDR3 protein: CASSLAGREGETQYF. The DNA for the CDR3 is TGTGCCAGCAGCTTAGCCGGGCGGGAGGGCGAGACCCAGTACTTC.

By frequency in the sample, this clonotype is medium-sized. This chain joins TRBV5-6 and TRBJ2-5, with D perhaps being TRBD1 or TRBD2 (6 bases each). Deletions cut 4 bases from V and 5 bases from J, with 12 bases between. This CDR3 has 13 amino acids. The germline gives CDR1 SGHDT, CDR2 YYEEEE. This CDR3 reads CASSNRAGETQYF. CDR3 nucleotide sequence: TGTGCCAGCAGCAACAGGGCGGGGGAGACCCAGTACTTC.

Relative to its sample, this clonotype is medium-sized (0.01 to 0.1%). The rearrangement uses TRBV7-2 and TRBJ2-7; 9 bases map to TRBD2. V dropped 1 base and J dropped 2; count of bases not matched to a gene: 12. From germline, CDR1 is SGHTA and CDR2 FQGNSA. The CDR3 is 18 residues long. The CDR3 DNA is TGTGCCAGCAGCTTAGTTACTAGCGGGCGATCCACTCCCTACGAGCAGTACTTC. It yields the protein CASSLVTSGRSTPYEQYF.

By sample fraction, this clonotype is medium-sized. The V call is TRBV6-5, the J call TRBJ1-1; D perhaps matches TRBD1 (5 bases). The ends were cut back, 5 bases at V and 2 bases at J, with 9 bases in the middle. Germline CDR1 reads MNHEY; CDR2 reads SVGAGI. The CDR3 has 13 amino acids. CDR3 amino acids: CASSRTQNTEAFF. CDR3 bases: TGTGCCAGCAGTCGGACACAAAACACTGAAGCTTTCTTT.

This clonotype is deemed medium-sized. CDR3: CASSHTTGPYEQYV. The DNA for the CDR3 is TGTGCCAGCAGTCACACGACAGGGCCCTACGAGCAGTACGTC. The chain joins TRBV28 to TRBJ2-7; 7 nucleotides align to TRBD1. From germline, CDR1 is MDHEN and CDR2 SYDVKM. V lost 5 bases, J lost 2 bases, and 6 bases stayed unmatched. This CDR3 contains 14 residues.

By frequency in the sample, this clonotype is medium-sized. CDR3 nucleotide sequence: TGTGCCAGCAGGCGACAGGGGAACACCGGGGAGCTGTTTTTT. Protein: CASRRQGNTGELFF. The chain links TRBV7-3 to TRBJ2-2; TRBD1 matches at 7 bases. The CDR3 sequence is 14 residues long. Germline CDR1 reads SGHTA; CDR2 reads FQGTGA. V was pared by 6 bases and J by 1 base, with 2 bases of the junction left unmatched.

By sample fraction, this clonotype is medium-sized. The chain joins TRBV10-3 to TRBJ2-1; D is undetermined. Germline assignment: CDR1 ENHRY and CDR2 SYGVKD. V was clipped by 1 base and J by 0 bases, with 13 bases between them. The length of the CDR3 is 17 residues. CDR3 nucleotides: TGTGCCATCAGTGAGTTCGGGTTATCAAGCTCCTACAATGAGCAGTTCTTC. Translating it yields CAISEFGLSSSYNEQFF.

This clonotype is deemed medium-sized. A junction boundary mismatches the germline segment, possibly from a read error. This chain joins TRBV20-1 and TRBJ2-3; D possibly uses TRBD1 or TRBD2 (5 bases each). This CDR3 comprises 12 residues. Germline loops: CDR1 DFQATT, CDR2 SNEGSKA (reference sequence). CDR3 amino acids: CSASQGPGLDNF. The CDR3 bases are TGCAGTGCTAGTCAGGGACCGGGCCTGGATAATTTT.

This clonotype qualifies as medium-sized. The chain is built from TRBV27 and TRBJ1-6, with a possible D match to TRBD1 (6 bases). Germline assignment: CDR1 MNHEY and CDR2 SMNVEV (reference sequence). V shed 6 bases and J shed 4 bases, with 16 bases lying between them. The CDR3 sequence is 16 residues long. The CDR3 sequence is CASSWAGGAYNSPLHF. Written as DNA, the CDR3 is TGTGCCAGCAGCTGGGCCGGGGGGGCTTATAATTCACCCCTCCACTTT.

By share of the sample, this clonotype is large. The chain recombines TRBV2 with TRBJ2-7, with D perhaps given as TRBD1 or TRBD2 (5 bases each). CDR1 SNHLY and CDR2 FYNNEI come from the germline V gene. V was pared by 2 bases and J by 2 bases, with 10 bases between. This CDR3 is built from 14 residues. CDR3 nucleotide sequence: TGTGCCAGCAGTGAAATGGGGGTCCCCTACGAGCAGTACTTC. It specifies CASSEMGVPYEQYF.

This clonotype rates as medium-sized. The chain is built from TRBV5-1 and TRBJ2-3; D not resolved. The germline V gene encodes CDR1 SGHRS and CDR2 YFSETQ. There are 12 residues in the CDR3. The germline V and J ends were trimmed by 2 bases and 4 bases, with 5 bases remaining between them. The CDR3 DNA reads as TGCGCCAGCAGCTTCGCATCAGATACGCAGTATTTT. Translating it yields CASSFASDTQYF.

Relative to its sample, this clonotype is medium-sized. V gene TRBV4-1 combines with J gene TRBJ2-3, with 9 nucleotides matching TRBD2. Trimming took 3 bases from V and 2 from J; bases not matched to a gene: 6. CDR3 length: 16 residues. The germline V gene has CDR1 MGHRA and CDR2 YSYEKL. The CDR3 protein is CASSQTAGGYTDTQYF. The DNA of the CDR3 is TGCGCCAGCAGCCAGACAGCGGGGGGCTACACAGATACGCAGTATTTT.

By share, this clonotype counts as medium-sized (0.01 to 0.1%). The chain joins TRBV5-1 to TRBJ2-3; D is tentatively TRBD1 or TRBD2 (5 bases each). Germline V gene sequence: CDR1 SGHRS, CDR2 YFSETQ. The ends were cut back, 4 bases at V and 6 bases at J, with 15 bases in the middle. CDR3 length equals 14 residues. The CDR3 loop reads CASSTRGLEDTQYF. The CDR3 nucleotides are TGCGCCAGCAGCACTAGGGGCTTGGAGGATACGCAGTATTTT.

This clonotype is labeled large. This chain connects TRBV7-9 to TRBJ1-1, with 8 positions matching TRBD1. The junction had 4 bases not matched to a gene; V was cut back by 3 bases and J by 1 base. This CDR3 spans 15 amino acids. Germline lookup yields CDR1 SEHNR and CDR2 FQNEAQ (reference sequence). In DNA, the CDR3 is TGTGCCAGCAGCTTTCAGGGGGCGAGGAACACTGAAGCTTTCTTT. Residues: CASSFQGARNTEAFF.

In this sample, this clonotype is medium-sized (0.01 to 0.1%). This rearrangement joins TRBV10-3 to TRBJ2-1; D possibly corresponds to TRBD1 (6 bases). This CDR3 region has 16 residues. V was shortened by 4 bases and J by 3 bases, with 16 bases between the two germline ends. CDR1 and CDR2 (germline): ENHRY, SYGVKD. The CDR3 loop is CAISGHREVVYNEQFF. The DNA for the CDR3 is TGTGCCATCAGTGGCCACAGGGAAGTTGTCTACAATGAGCAGTTCTTC.

This clonotype was seen a handful of times. The V gene is TRBV5-1, the J gene TRBJ2-3; 13 nucleotides match TRBD2. Germline CDR1 SGHRS, CDR2 YFSETQ. V shed 4 bases and J 2 bases; nucleotides not matched to a gene: 4. The length of the CDR3 is 16 residues. CDR3 loop: CASSRTSGGYTDTQYF. CDR3 nucleotide sequence: TGCGCCAGCAGCAGGACTAGCGGGGGTTACACAGATACGCAGTATTTT.

By sample fraction, this clonotype is medium-sized. The CDR3 DNA is TGTGCCAGCAGCCCCCTAGTCGATGAGCAGTTCTTC. It encodes CASSPLVDEQFF. The genes are TRBV7-8 and TRBJ2-1, with D unclear. Germline CDR1 and CDR2: SGHVS and FQNEAQ. The CDR3 runs 12 residues. V lost 5 bases and J lost 8, with 10 bases in between.

This clonotype is classed as medium-sized. This chain links TRBV7-9 with TRBJ1-1, with a weak D call TRBD1 (6 bases). CDR1 is SEHNR, CDR2 FQNEAQ, per germline (reference sequence). The CDR3 extends over 16 amino acids. The V and J ends lost 5 bases and 2 bases respectively, with 18 bases between them. The CDR3 region has the DNA TGTGCCAGCAGCAACGTCGGGGGCGCATACAACACTGAAGCTTTCTTT. Its translation: CASSNVGGAYNTEAFF.

This clonotype is medium-sized in the sample. This rearrangement joins TRBV19 to TRBJ2-2; TRBD1 agrees at 9 bases. Germline CDR1 is LNHDA and CDR2 is SQIVND (reference sequence). The CDR3 contains 14 residues. Trimming at V came to 6 bases and at J to 6 bases, leaving 5 bases not matched to a gene. The CDR3 coding sequence is TGTGCCAGTAGATGGACAGGGGAGGCCGGGGAGCTGTTTTTT. Its translation: CASRWTGEAGELFF.

This clonotype is medium-sized within its sample. V usage is TRBV7-9 and J usage is TRBJ1-5; 8 nucleotides line up with TRBD1. Looked up from germline, CDR1 is SEHNR and CDR2 is FQNEAQ (reference sequence). V gave up 5 bases and J gave up 11 bases; unmatched junction bases: 14. CDR3 size: 15 residues. The DNA for the CDR3 is TGTGCCAGCAGCACTCACAGGGGGTTGCCTCCGACCCAGCATTTT. It translates to CASSTHRGLPPTQHF.

In its sample, this clonotype ranks as medium-sized. J is TRBJ1-2 and V is TRBV20-1, with no clear D. The V gene's germline CDR1 is DFQATT and CDR2 SNEGSKA (reference sequence). This CDR3 is 10 amino acids long. The CDR3 bases are TGCAGGGCGGATAACTATGGCTACACCTTC. This sequence encodes CRADNYGYTF.

Relative to its sample, this clonotype is medium-sized. The J gene is TRBJ2-2, the V gene TRBV9; D uncertain. Germline V gene data show CDR1 as SGDLS and CDR2 as YYNGEE. Trimming removed 0 bases from V and 7 bases from J, with 7 bases in between. The CDR3 loop spans 13 amino acids. The CDR3 is CASSVAVVGELFF. CDR3 nucleotides: TGTGCCAGCAGCGTAGCAGTGGTCGGGGAGCTGTTTTTT.

This clonotype is medium-sized (0.01 to 0.1%) within its sample. The genes are TRBV5-1 and TRBJ2-5, with D possibly TRBD1 on 5 matching bases. V was cut by 0 bases and J by 0 bases, with 6 bases left in between. The CDR3 sequence is 14 residues long. Germline CDR1 SGHRS, CDR2 YFSETQ. For the CDR3, the DNA is TGCGCCAGCAGCTTGGACAGGTACCAAGAGACCCAGTACTTC. It yields the protein CASSLDRYQETQYF.

In its sample, this clonotype is large (0.1 to 1%). The chain employs TRBV7-9 and TRBJ2-5; D is unresolved. The CDR3 is 14 amino acids. The germline gives CDR1 SEHNR, CDR2 FQNEAQ (reference sequence). Trimming left V 6 bases short and J 7 bases short, with 18 bases between. The CDR3 spells CASSSRTDEVTQYF. DNA of the CDR3: TGTGCCAGCAGTTCGCGGACGGACGAGGTGACCCAGTACTTC.

This clonotype was counted only a few times. V and J are TRBV4-3 and TRBJ2-1, with 7 positions matching TRBD2. From germline, CDR1 is LGHNA and CDR2 YSLEER. The CDR3 contains 15 residues. The J segment lost 7 bases and the V segment lost 1 base, leaving 7 bases of the junction unmatched. The CDR3 sequence: CASSQGLAGGNEQFF. CDR3 DNA: TGCGCCAGCAGCCAAGGACTAGCTGGGGGGAATGAGCAGTTCTTC.

This clonotype rates as medium-sized. This chain links TRBV30 with TRBJ2-2; D remains ambiguous. The CDR3 totals 11 residues. Trimming stripped 2 bases from V and 7 bases from J, with 5 bases between. CDR1 is GTSNPN, CDR2 SVGIG, per germline (reference sequence). CDR3 nucleotide sequence: TGTGCCTGGAGTTGGGGCGGGGAGCTGTTTTTT. Protein sequence: CAWSWGGELFF.

This clonotype is large in the sample. The chain couples TRBV7-3 to TRBJ2-1; 8 nucleotides line up with TRBD1. CDR1 and CDR2 (germline): SGHTA, FQGTGA. CDR3 size: 14 residues. J gave up 9 bases and V 5 bases, and 9 bases lay outside the gene matches. CDR3 coding DNA: TGTGCCAGCAGCCTGGACAGGGAAAGGGCTGAGCAGTTCTTC. This gives the protein CASSLDRERAEQFF.

By share, this clonotype counts as medium-sized. This sequence joins TRBV20-1 and TRBJ2-1; no reliable D call. The CDR3 length is 11 residues. Trimming took off 2 bases at V and 10 bases at J, with 9 bases between the two ends. Germline V gene lookup returns CDR1 DFQATT and CDR2 SNEGSKA (reference sequence). The CDR3 is CSARIGQEQFF. The DNA for the CDR3 is TGCAGTGCTAGAATCGGGCAGGAGCAGTTCTTC.